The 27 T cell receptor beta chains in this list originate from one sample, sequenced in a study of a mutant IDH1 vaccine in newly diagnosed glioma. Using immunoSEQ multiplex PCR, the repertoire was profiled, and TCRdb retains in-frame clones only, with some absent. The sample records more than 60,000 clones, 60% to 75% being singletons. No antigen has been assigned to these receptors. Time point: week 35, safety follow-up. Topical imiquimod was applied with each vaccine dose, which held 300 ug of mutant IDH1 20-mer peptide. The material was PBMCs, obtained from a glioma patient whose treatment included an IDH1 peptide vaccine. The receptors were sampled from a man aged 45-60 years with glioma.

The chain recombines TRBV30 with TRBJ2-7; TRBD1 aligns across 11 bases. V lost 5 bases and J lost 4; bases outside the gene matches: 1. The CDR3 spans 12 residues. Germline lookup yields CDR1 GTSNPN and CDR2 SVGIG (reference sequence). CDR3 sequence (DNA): TGTGCCTGGGGGACAGGGGGATACGAGCAGTACTTC. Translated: CAWGTGGYEQYF.

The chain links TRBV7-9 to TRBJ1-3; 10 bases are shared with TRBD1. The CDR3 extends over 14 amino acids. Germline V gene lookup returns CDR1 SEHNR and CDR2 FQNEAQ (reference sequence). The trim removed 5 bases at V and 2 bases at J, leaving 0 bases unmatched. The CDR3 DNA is TGTGCCAGCAGCGACAGGGGGCCTGGAAACACCATATATTTT. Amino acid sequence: CASSDRGPGNTIYF.

The CDR3 DNA sequence: TGCGCCAGCAGCGTTCAGGGGCGATCTAGCACAGATACGCAGTATTTT. Amino acid sequence: CASSVQGRSSTDTQYF. The rearrangement uses TRBV5-1 and TRBJ2-3; TRBD1 might be the D (6 bases). Germline CDR1 and CDR2: SGHRS and YFSETQ. Trimming removed 4 bases from V and 0 bases from J, with 15 bases in between. The CDR3 has 16 amino acids.

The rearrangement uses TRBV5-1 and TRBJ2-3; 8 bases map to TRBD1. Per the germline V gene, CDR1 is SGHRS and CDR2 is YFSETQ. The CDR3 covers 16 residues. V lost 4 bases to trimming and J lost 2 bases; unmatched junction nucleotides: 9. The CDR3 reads CASSQLGTGFTDTQYF. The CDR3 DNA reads TGCGCCAGCAGCCAGTTGGGGACAGGATTCACAGATACGCAGTATTTT. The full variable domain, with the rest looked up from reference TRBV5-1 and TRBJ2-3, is KAGVTQTPRYLIKTRGQQVTLSCSPISGHRSVSWYQQTPGQGLQFLFEYFSETQRNKGNFPGRFSGRQFSNSRSEMNVSTLELGDSALYLCASSQLGTGFTDTQYFGPGTRLTVL.

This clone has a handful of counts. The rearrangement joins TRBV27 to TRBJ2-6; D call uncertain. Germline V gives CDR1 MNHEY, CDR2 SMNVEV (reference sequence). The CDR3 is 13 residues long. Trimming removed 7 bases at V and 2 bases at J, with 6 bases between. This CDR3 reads CASNEAGANVLTF. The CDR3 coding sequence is TGTGCCAGCAACGAAGCTGGGGCCAACGTCCTGACTTTC. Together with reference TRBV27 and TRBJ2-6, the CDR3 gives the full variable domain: EAQVTQNPRYLITVTGKKLTVTCSQNMNHEYMSWYRQDPGLGLRQIYYSMNVEVTDKGDVPEGYKVSRKEKRNFPLILESPSPNQTSLYFCASNEAGANVLTFGAGSRLTVL.

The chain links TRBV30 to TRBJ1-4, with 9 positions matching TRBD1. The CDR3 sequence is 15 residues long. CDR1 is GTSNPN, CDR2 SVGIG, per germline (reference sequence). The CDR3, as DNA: TGTGGAGGGAACACAGGGGGCTCGACTAATGAAAAACTGTTTTTT. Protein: CGGNTGGSTNEKLFF.

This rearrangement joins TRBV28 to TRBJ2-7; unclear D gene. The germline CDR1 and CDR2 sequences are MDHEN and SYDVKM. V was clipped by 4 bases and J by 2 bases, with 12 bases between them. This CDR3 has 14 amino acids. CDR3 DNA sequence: TGTGCCAGCAGTTCGCCTGGGCTGGCCTACGAGCAGTACTTC. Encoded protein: CASSSPGLAYEQYF.

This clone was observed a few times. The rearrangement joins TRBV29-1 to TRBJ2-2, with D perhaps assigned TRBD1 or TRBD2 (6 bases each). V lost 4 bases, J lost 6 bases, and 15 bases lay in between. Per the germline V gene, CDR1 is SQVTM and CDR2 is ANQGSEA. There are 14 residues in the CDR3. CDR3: CSVAWERGAGELFF. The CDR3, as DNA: TGCAGCGTTGCCTGGGAGAGGGGGGCCGGGGAGCTGTTTTTT.

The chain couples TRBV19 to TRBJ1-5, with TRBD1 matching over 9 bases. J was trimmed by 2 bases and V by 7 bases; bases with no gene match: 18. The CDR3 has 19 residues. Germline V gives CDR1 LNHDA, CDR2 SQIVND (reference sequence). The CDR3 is CASKGQTGTGTSGNQPQHF. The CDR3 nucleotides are TGTGCCAGTAAGGGTCAAACCGGGACAGGGACGTCAGGCAATCAGCCCCAGCATTTT.

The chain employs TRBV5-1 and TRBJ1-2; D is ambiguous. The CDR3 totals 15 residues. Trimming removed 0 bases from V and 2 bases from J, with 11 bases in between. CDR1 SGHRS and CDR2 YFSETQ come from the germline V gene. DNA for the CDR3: TGCGCCAGCAGCTTGGTAGGCAGTGGGAACTATGGCTACACCTTC. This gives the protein CASSLVGSGNYGYTF.

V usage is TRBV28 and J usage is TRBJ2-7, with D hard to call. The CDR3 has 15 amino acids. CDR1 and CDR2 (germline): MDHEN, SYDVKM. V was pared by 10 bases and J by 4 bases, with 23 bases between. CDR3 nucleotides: TGTGCCATCGCCAAGGACCCTCGAGACCCATACGAGCAGTACTTC. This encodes CAIAKDPRDPYEQYF.

DNA for the CDR3: TGTGCCTGGAGTGATAATAGGGGGGGCCCGCAGTTCTTC. Translated, it gives CAWSDNRGGPQFF. This chain uses TRBV30 with TRBJ2-1; D may be TRBD2 (7 bases). Trimming cost V 1 base and J 12 bases, with 16 bases left between them. Germline V gives CDR1 GTSNPN, CDR2 SVGIG (reference sequence). This CDR3 is 13 amino acids long.

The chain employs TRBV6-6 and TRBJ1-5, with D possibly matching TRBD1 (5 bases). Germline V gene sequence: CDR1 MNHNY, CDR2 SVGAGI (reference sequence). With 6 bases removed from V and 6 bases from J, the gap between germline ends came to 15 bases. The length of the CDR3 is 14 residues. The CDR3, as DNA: TGTGCCAGCAGGTCCGAGGGGATAGTTCAGCCCCAGCATTTT. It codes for CASRSEGIVQPQHF.

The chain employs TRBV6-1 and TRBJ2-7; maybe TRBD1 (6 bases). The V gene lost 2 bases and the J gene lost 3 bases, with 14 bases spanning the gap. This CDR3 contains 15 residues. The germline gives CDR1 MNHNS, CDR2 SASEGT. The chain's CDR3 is CASSELAGANYEQYF. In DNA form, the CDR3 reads TGTGCCAGCAGTGAACTAGCAGGGGCGAACTACGAGCAGTACTTC.

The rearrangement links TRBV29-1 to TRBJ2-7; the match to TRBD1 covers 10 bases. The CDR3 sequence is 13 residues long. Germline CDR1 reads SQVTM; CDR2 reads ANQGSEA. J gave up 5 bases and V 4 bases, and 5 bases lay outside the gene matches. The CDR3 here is CSVGGQGTHEQYF. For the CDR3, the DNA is TGCAGCGTTGGGGGACAGGGGACCCACGAGCAGTACTTC.

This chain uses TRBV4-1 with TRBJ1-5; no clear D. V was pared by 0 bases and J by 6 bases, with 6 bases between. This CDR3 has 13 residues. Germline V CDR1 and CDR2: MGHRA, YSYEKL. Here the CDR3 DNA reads TGCGCCAGCAGCCAAGATCCGACTCAGCCCCAGCATTTT. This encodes CASSQDPTQPQHF.

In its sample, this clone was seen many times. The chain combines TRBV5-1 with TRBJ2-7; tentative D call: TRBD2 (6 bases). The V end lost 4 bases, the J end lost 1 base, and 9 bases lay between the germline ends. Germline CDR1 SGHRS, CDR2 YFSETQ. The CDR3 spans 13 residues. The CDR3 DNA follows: TGCGCCAGCAGCGTCGCGGGGTCCTACGAGCAGTACTTC. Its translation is CASSVAGSYEQYF.

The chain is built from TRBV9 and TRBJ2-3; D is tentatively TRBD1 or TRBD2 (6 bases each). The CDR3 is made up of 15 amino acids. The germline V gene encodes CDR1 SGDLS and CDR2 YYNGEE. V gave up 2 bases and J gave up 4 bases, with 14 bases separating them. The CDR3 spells CASSVWGALADTQYF. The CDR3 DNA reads TGTGCCAGCAGCGTTTGGGGGGCGTTAGCAGATACGCAGTATTTT.

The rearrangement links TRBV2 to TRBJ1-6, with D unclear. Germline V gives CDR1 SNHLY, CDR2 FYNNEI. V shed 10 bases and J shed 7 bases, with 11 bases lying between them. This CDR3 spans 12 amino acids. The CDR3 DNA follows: TGTGCCACCAGCTACACCAATTCACCCCTCCACTTT. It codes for CATSYTNSPLHF.

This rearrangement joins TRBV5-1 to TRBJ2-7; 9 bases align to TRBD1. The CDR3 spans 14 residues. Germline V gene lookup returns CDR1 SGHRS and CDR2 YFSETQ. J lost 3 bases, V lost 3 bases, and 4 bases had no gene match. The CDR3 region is CASSSGQGIYEQYF. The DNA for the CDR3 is TGCGCCAGCAGCTCGGGACAGGGCATCTACGAGCAGTACTTC.

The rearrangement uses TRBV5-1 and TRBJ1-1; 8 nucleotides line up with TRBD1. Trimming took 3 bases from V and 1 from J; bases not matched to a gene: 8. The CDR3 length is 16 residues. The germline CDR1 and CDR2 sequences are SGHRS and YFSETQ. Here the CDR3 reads CASSSLGQGRNTEAFF. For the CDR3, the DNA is TGCGCCAGCAGCTCGCTCGGACAGGGACGGAACACTGAAGCTTTCTTT.

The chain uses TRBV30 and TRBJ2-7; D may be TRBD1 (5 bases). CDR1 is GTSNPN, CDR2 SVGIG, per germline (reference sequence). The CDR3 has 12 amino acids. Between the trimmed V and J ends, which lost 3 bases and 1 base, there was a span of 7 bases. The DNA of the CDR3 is TGTGCCTGGAGAGACAGTTCCTACGAGCAGTACTTC. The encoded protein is CAWRDSSYEQYF.

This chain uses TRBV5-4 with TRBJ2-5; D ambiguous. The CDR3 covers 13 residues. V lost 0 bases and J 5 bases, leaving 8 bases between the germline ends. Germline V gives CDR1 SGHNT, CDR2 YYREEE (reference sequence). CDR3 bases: TGTGCCAGCAGCTTGGGTGATGGGGAGACCCAGTACTTC. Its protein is CASSLGDGETQYF.

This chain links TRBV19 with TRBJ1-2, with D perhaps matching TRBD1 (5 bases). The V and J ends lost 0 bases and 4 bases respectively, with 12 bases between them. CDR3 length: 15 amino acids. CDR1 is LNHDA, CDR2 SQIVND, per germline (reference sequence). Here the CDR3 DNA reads TGTGCCAGTAGTATAGACGCGGGACGCAGCTATGGCTACACCTTC. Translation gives CASSIDAGRSYGYTF.

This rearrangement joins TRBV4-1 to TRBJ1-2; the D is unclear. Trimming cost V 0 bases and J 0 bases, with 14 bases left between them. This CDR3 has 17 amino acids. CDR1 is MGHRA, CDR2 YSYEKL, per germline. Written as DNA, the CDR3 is TGCGCCAGCAGCCAAGAAGGCAGGAACCCAGCTAACTATGGCTACACCTTC. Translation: CASSQEGRNPANYGYTF.

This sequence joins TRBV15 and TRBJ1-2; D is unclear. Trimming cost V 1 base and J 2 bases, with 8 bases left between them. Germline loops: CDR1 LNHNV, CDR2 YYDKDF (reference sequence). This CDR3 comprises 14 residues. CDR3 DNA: TGTGCCACCAGCAGAGGTACGGAGAACTATGGCTACACCTTC. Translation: CATSRGTENYGYTF.

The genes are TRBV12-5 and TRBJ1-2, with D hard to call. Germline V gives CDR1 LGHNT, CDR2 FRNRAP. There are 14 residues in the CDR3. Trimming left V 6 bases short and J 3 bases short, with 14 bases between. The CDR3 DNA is TGTGCTAGTGGCTCCTGGGAGGATGACTATGGCTACACCTTC. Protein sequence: CASGSWEDDYGYTF.